This TCR beta chain comes out of a study of cytomegalovirus exposure and HLA in healthy donors. Overall study context: In terms of ancestry, the Caucasian-associated cluster contained roughly four fifths of the 300 to 400 genotyped donors. Study-level points and caveats: Among donors in an Asian-associated ancestry cluster, a later analysis reportedly found fewer N-insertions than the roughly 650-donor mean. Prior analysis indicated that the majority of TCR beta V segments exhibited productivity approximately 87% or approximately 30% of the time.

Although they were nominally healthy when sampled, donors likely had unrecorded immune exposures. CDR1 and CDR2 (germline): SNHLY, FYNNEI. J was trimmed by 6 bases and V by 2 bases; bases with no gene match: 6. This CDR3 spans 15 amino acids. With respect to this clone: The antigen remains undetermined.

Primers included in the PCR were 60 Vbeta and 13 Jbeta primers. The repertoire was sequenced with immunoSEQ multiplex PCR; TCRdb's copy has only in-frame clones and lacks some. The sample lists hundreds of thousands of clones, around 73% occurring once. Input material: PBMCs. The chain uses TRBV2 and TRBJ1-1, with TRBD1 identical over 10 bases. The receptor comes from a male donor in good health and CMV-seronegative. The chain's CDR3 is CASSEFGGQGAEAFF. The CDR3 bases are TGTGCCAGCAGTGAATTTGGAGGACAGGGGGCTGAAGCTTTCTTT.